Only a few counts were recorded for the clone carrying this T cell receptor beta chain. These data originate in a study of identical twins. Each CDR3 protein gets one entry after TCRdb re-called the 5' RACE reads with MiXCR. Among 200,000 to 250,000 distinct CDR3 sequences listed, 7.5% were seen once. Germline loops: CDR1 KGHDR, CDR2 SFDVKD. The CDR3 runs 17 residues. V dropped 4 bases and J dropped 7; count of bases not matched to a gene: 10. Separately, the same data were catalogued under a study of yellow fever vaccine responses in identical twins.

This clonotype originated in a woman aged 18-30 years in good health. The chain joins TRBV24-1 to TRBJ2-1; 12 bases are shared with TRBD1. Sequencing was performed on memory (CD45RO+) T cells sorted from blood. The CDR3 DNA is TGTGCCACCAGTGACACCGGGACAGGGGGCGCTTCGAATGAGCAGTTCTTC. It yields the protein CATSDTGTGGASNEQFF.